The T cell receptor (beta chain) under discussion was sequenced for a study of shared clonotypes between healthy human individuals. Naivety among CD8 cells was defined by CD45RO negativity and positive CCR7 selection, thereby excluding terminally differentiated effector memory CD45RA+ cells. Adults of Caucasian background living in Nashville, Tennessee made up all donors. Trimming shortened V by 4 bases and J by 6 bases, and 9 bases separated the two germline ends. This CDR3 comprises 11 residues. CDR1 SQVTM and CDR2 ANQGSEA come from the germline V gene. Whole-study findings and limits: Generation probabilities of non-shared clonotypes were lower (relative to those shared by all four donors). It was the few donors that limited the genetic and exposure-history diversity represented.

The data were produced by immunoSEQ multiplex PCR, yet TCRdb's version contains in-frame clones alone and is incomplete. The data contain hundreds of thousands of clones, roughly 98% of them singletons. Concerning this clone: Its antigen is currently unknown.

The rearrangement joins TRBV29-1 to TRBJ1-2; D is perhaps TRBD1 (5 bases). The receptor was isolated from a man aged 25 to 40 in good health. Sequenced input: naive CD8+ T cells sorted from blood. The CDR3 sequence: CSVVRVNGYTF. In nucleotides, the CDR3 is TGCAGCGTTGTCAGGGTAAATGGCTACACCTTC.